The 16 T cell receptor beta chains listed next were all sequenced from one sample in a study of beta chain features in type 1 diabetes. For these TCRs, the target antigens are not known. TCRB transcripts that were expressed got sequenced, as all of the isolated RNA had been reverse transcribed. Profiling relied on immunoSEQ multiplex PCR, and the TCRdb table lists in-frame clones only, not all of them. The top ten clones hold about 0.01% of a sample with 300,000 to 450,000 clones, 10% to 15% of them seen once. Study-level results: Shorter TCRB CDR3s, moderately but significantly so, marked every one of the four CD4+ subsets in Type 1 diabetes patients.

The material sequenced was naive CD4+ T cells from blood. The receptors derive from a woman under 30 with type 1 diabetes.

The J gene is TRBJ2-5, the V gene TRBV2, with 7 bases lining up with TRBD2. Germline CDR1 reads SNHLY; CDR2 reads FYNNEI. Unmatched junction bases numbered 10, after V lost 6 bases and J lost 12 bases. CDR3 size: 12 residues. The CDR3 loop reads CASRGGDYREYF. CDR3 DNA: TGTGCCAGCAGGGGCGGGGACTACCGAGAGTACTTC.

The CDR3 loop reads CASSYWARGMNTEAFF. The CDR3 DNA reads as TGTGCCAGCAGTTACTGGGCCAGGGGTATGAACACTGAAGCTTTCTTT. The chain is built from TRBV6-5 and TRBJ1-1; D might be TRBD1 (6 bases). With 1 base removed from V and 0 bases from J, the gap between germline ends came to 12 bases. The CDR3 extends over 16 amino acids. Germline loops: CDR1 MNHEY, CDR2 SVGAGI.

This clone has a handful of counts. The chain recombines TRBV30 with TRBJ1-2, with a possible D match to TRBD1 (5 bases). CDR3 length equals 13 residues. The germline CDR1 and CDR2 sequences are GTSNPN and SVGIG (reference sequence). Trimming left V 0 bases short and J 4 bases short, with 9 bases between. As DNA, the CDR3 is TGTGCCTGGAGTGTAGGGGATTCCTATGGCTACACCTTC. Translating it yields CAWSVGDSYGYTF. Filled out from reference TRBV30 and TRBJ1-2, the complete variable domain reads SQTIHQWPATLVQPVGSPLSLECTVEGTSNPNLYWYRQAAGRGLQLLFYSVGIGQISSEVPQNLSASRPQDRQFILSSKKLLLSDSGFYLCAWSVGDSYGYTFGSGTRLTVV.

This chain joins TRBV5-4 and TRBJ1-2, with 7 bases lining up with TRBD1. Germline V gives CDR1 SGHNT, CDR2 YYREEE (reference sequence). This CDR3 has 13 residues. J was trimmed by 8 bases and V by 7 bases; bases with no gene match: 11. The CDR3 region has the DNA TGTGCCAGCCAACCGCAGGGGGAAGGGGGCTACACCTTC. It codes for CASQPQGEGGYTF.

J is TRBJ2-3 and V is TRBV4-2; 10 positions agree with TRBD2. This CDR3 comprises 13 residues. V was pared by 5 bases and J by 8 bases, with 4 bases of the junction left unmatched. Germline loops: CDR1 LGHNA, CDR2 YNFKEQ. The CDR3 DNA reads as TGTGCCAGCAGCTGGGCTAGCGGGGGTACGCAGTATTTT. It codes for CASSWASGGTQYF.

This clone was picked up a small number of times. The chain is built from TRBV5-6 and TRBJ1-1, with 8 bases matching TRBD1. V was pared by 4 bases and J by 2 bases, with 10 bases of the junction left unmatched. The CDR3 covers 16 residues. Germline V gene data show CDR1 as SGHDT and CDR2 as YYEEEE. CDR3 region: CASSLDRGNFNTEAFF. As DNA, the CDR3 is TGTGCCAGCAGCCTTGACAGGGGTAACTTCAACACTGAAGCTTTCTTT. Full variable domain (missing parts from reference TRBV5-6 and TRBJ1-1): DAGVTQSPTHLIKTRGQQVTLRCSPKSGHDTVSWYQQALGQGPQFIFQYYEEEERQRGNFPDRFSGHQFPNYSSELNVNALLLGDSALYLCASSLDRGNFNTEAFFGQGTRLTVV.

This clone was counted a few times. The rearrangement uses TRBV5-4 and TRBJ2-5; 7 bases are shared with TRBD1. V shed 0 bases and J 4 bases; nucleotides not matched to a gene: 3. In germline, CDR1 is SGHNT, CDR2 YYREEE (reference sequence). CDR3 length: 14 amino acids. The CDR3 reads CASSLGDSRETQYF. CDR3 in DNA: TGTGCCAGCAGCTTGGGGGACAGTAGAGAGACCCAGTACTTC.

The rearrangement links TRBV18 to TRBJ1-5, with D unresolved. The CDR3 extends over 13 amino acids. CDR1 KGHSH and CDR2 LQKENI come from the germline V gene. V was shortened by 6 bases and J by 0 bases, with 6 bases between the two germline ends. The CDR3 DNA follows: TGTGCCAGCTCCCCTAATAGCAATCAGCCCCAGCATTTT. It encodes CASSPNSNQPQHF.

The chain employs TRBV29-1 and TRBJ2-2, with 9 bases aligning to TRBD2. This CDR3 comprises 17 residues. From germline, CDR1 is SQVTM and CDR2 ANQGSEA. J was trimmed by 6 bases and V by 4 bases; bases with no gene match: 15. This CDR3 reads CSVGGAKVAGVPGELFF. CDR3 bases: TGCAGCGTTGGTGGGGCCAAGGTAGCGGGAGTGCCCGGGGAGCTGTTTTTT.

The chain's CDR3 is CAISGTSADTQYF. DNA of the CDR3: TGTGCCATCAGTGGGACTAGCGCAGATACGCAGTATTTT. The J gene is TRBJ2-3, the V gene TRBV10-3; 9 nucleotides line up with TRBD2. Per germline, CDR1 ENHRY and CDR2 SYGVKD. Trimming removed 4 bases from V and 4 bases from J; junction bases left unmatched: 0. The CDR3 runs to 13 residues.

The table lists this clone with a few counts. The chain recombines TRBV11-2 with TRBJ1-5, with 9 bases fitting TRBD1. This CDR3 is built from 16 residues. The trim removed 5 bases at V and 7 bases at J, leaving 12 bases unmatched. CDR1 is SGHAT and CDR2 is FQNNGV in the germline V gene. CDR3 in amino acids: CASSAGTGTGRQPQHF. For the CDR3, the DNA is TGTGCCAGCAGCGCAGGCACCGGGACAGGGAGACAGCCCCAGCATTTT.

The rearrangement links TRBV6-1 to TRBJ1-4, with D possibly matching TRBD1 (6 bases). This CDR3 comprises 17 residues. V shed 3 bases and J shed 0 bases, with 14 bases lying between them. Germline V gene sequence: CDR1 MNHNS, CDR2 SASEGT. CDR3 in DNA: TGTGCCAGCAGTGAGCCGACCGGACAGTCAACTAATGAAAAACTGTTTTTT. This sequence encodes CASSEPTGQSTNEKLFF.

Concerning this clone: The identical CDR3 is also encoded by other nucleotide sequences in the sample. CDR3 amino acids: CASSFGQGNSPLHF. In DNA form, the CDR3 reads TGTGCCAGCAGTTTTGGGCAGGGCAATTCACCCCTCCACTTT. V is TRBV27 and J is TRBJ1-6; D perhaps matches TRBD1 (5 bases). Per the germline V gene, CDR1 is MNHEY and CDR2 is SMNVEV (reference sequence). This CDR3 contains 14 residues. Trimming left V 3 bases short and J 7 bases short, with 10 bases between.

V is TRBV28 and J is TRBJ1-2; tentatively, D is TRBD1 (5 bases). The V gene lost 3 bases and the J gene lost 7 bases, with 15 bases spanning the gap. The CDR3 has 14 residues. Germline loops: CDR1 MDHEN, CDR2 SYDVKM. The CDR3 nucleotides are TGTGCCAGCAGTTTTGCCCCACGGGGGAGTGGCTACACCTTC. Encoded protein: CASSFAPRGSGYTF.

The rearrangement joins TRBV6-5 to TRBJ2-1, with D unresolved. CDR3 length equals 13 residues. Germline V gene lookup returns CDR1 MNHEY and CDR2 SVGAGI. Trimming took off 4 bases at V and 10 bases at J, with 14 bases between the two ends. The CDR3 DNA follows: TGTGCCAGCAGTTCAATGGGCGTCTGGGAGCAGTTCTTC. Translating gives CASSSMGVWEQFF.

CDR3 bases: TGTGCCAGCAGCATGAGTAGCTACACCTTC. As protein: CASSMSSYTF. This chain connects TRBV7-9 to TRBJ1-2; no clear D. CDR3 size: 10 residues. Germline V CDR1 and CDR2: SEHNR, FQNEAQ (reference sequence). V was shortened by 5 bases and J by 9 bases, with 7 bases between the two germline ends.